The 18 T cell receptor beta chains in this list originate from one sample, sequenced in a study of spatial heterogeneity in lung cancer (dated by TCRdb to about 2019). Sample time point, as interpreted from the label and publication: blood at routine non-recurrence follow-up after resection. Library construction relied on 5' RACE. Instrument used: NextSeq 500. The public reads were reanalyzed by TCRdb: fastp trimming at Q25, MiXCR alignment, in-frame beta chains only. Each entry is one CDR3 protein sequence, shown with its most common DNA and genes. The sample yields about 94,000 distinct CDR3 sequences; roughly a fifth were counted once. The ten largest clones take up just over 20% of the sample. Specimen: PBMCs, collected at follow-up. The receptor set was obtained from a male donor with early-stage non-small cell lung cancer.

The table lists this clonotype with many counts. This rearrangement joins TRBV19 to TRBJ2-7; 7 bases are a match to TRBD1. Germline trimming cut 11 bases from V and 4 bases from J; bases unmatched to any gene: 5. The germline CDR1 and CDR2 sequences are LNHDA and SQIVND (reference sequence). The CDR3 loop spans 11 amino acids. Here the CDR3 DNA reads TGTGCCTCACAGGGGCGGTACGAGCAGTACTTC. This translates into CASQGRYEQYF.

V is TRBV5-5 and J is TRBJ1-2; TRBD1 might be the D (6 bases). The CDR3 contains 16 residues. CDR1 and CDR2 (germline): SGHKS, YYEKEE (reference sequence). The V and J ends lost 6 bases and 0 bases respectively, with 18 bases between them. The CDR3 nucleotides are TGTGCCAGCATCCCTACAGGGTCCGTTACTAACTATGGCTACACCTTC. Amino acid sequence: CASIPTGSVTNYGYTF.

J is TRBJ2-3 and V is TRBV5-1; D is possibly TRBD2 (6 bases). The germline CDR1 and CDR2 sequences are SGHRS and YFSETQ. The length of the CDR3 is 16 residues. The germline V and J ends were trimmed by 0 bases and 1 base, with 12 bases remaining between them. CDR3 sequence: CASSLGGDSRTDTQYF. The CDR3 nucleotides are TGCGCCAGCAGCTTGGGTGGGGACTCTCGCACAGATACGCAGTATTTT.

V is TRBV7-9 and J is TRBJ2-7; D is tentatively TRBD1 or TRBD2 (5 bases each). V gave up 4 bases and J gave up 6 bases, with 13 bases separating them. Per the germline V gene, CDR1 is SEHNR and CDR2 is FQNEAQ (reference sequence). The CDR3 length is 13 residues. The CDR3 coding sequence is TGTGCCAGCAGCTCCAAAACAGGAGGCGAGCAGTACTTC. Translated: CASSSKTGGEQYF.

This clonotype was detected ten times or more. J is TRBJ1-2 and V is TRBV23-1, with D tentatively TRBD1 (5 bases). TRBV23-1 has ORF status, its function being uncertain. Trimming left V 3 bases short and J 6 bases short, with 11 bases between. The CDR3 length is 13 residues. DNA for the CDR3: TGCGCCAGCAGTCAGGGGCAGGGCAATGGCTACACCTTC. Encoded protein: CASSQGQGNGYTF.

This clonotype was recorded many times. The chain has TRBV5-1 and TRBJ2-7, with D perhaps matching TRBD1 (6 bases). The V gene lost 0 bases and the J gene lost 4 bases, with 8 bases spanning the gap. Germline assignment: CDR1 SGHRS and CDR2 YFSETQ. The CDR3 spans 13 residues. The CDR3 DNA follows: TGCGCCAGCAGCTTGGTAGGGGGTTACGAGCAGTACTTC. Protein sequence: CASSLVGGYEQYF.

This chain joins TRBV20-1 and TRBJ2-3, with D unresolved. The ends were cut back, 1 base at V and 4 bases at J, with 3 bases in the middle. CDR1 is DFQATT and CDR2 is SNEGSKA in the germline V gene (reference sequence). CDR3 length equals 11 residues. In DNA form, the CDR3 reads TGCAGTGCTAGAGTGCCAGATACGCAGTATTTT. It yields the protein CSARVPDTQYF.

The gene calls are TRBV29-1 and TRBJ1-1; the D is unclear. CDR3 size: 11 residues. Looked up from germline, CDR1 is SQVTM and CDR2 is ANQGSEA. Trimming pared 7 bases from V and 1 base from J, leaving 7 bases between. The CDR3 loop reads CSAGENTEAFF. The CDR3 bases are TGCAGCGCTGGGGAGAACACTGAAGCTTTCTTT.

This sequence joins TRBV5-1 and TRBJ1-1; a possible D gene is TRBD1 (5 bases). With 3 bases removed from V and 2 bases from J, the gap between germline ends came to 14 bases. This CDR3 has 15 residues. The germline V gene encodes CDR1 SGHRS and CDR2 YFSETQ. The CDR3 DNA sequence: TGCGCCAGCAGCTCCGCCGGGACGCCTAACACTGAAGCTTTCTTT. Translating it yields CASSSAGTPNTEAFF.

This clonotype was counted only a few times. The rearrangement joins TRBV30 to TRBJ2-1; 9 bases are a match to TRBD2. V lost 0 bases and J lost 3; bases outside the gene matches: 3. Looked up from germline, CDR1 is GTSNPN and CDR2 is SVGIG (reference sequence). The length of the CDR3 is 15 residues. The CDR3 protein is CAWSVQAGGYNEQFF. The DNA for the CDR3 is TGTGCCTGGAGTGTACAAGCGGGGGGCTACAATGAGCAGTTCTTC.

This clonotype was seen a handful of times. The rearrangement links TRBV20-1 to TRBJ1-5; D is uncertain. The CDR3 is 14 amino acids. The V end was cut by 1 base, the J end by 0 bases, with 7 bases between. Germline V CDR1 and CDR2: DFQATT, SNEGSKA (reference sequence). CDR3 coding DNA: TGCAGTGCTAGAGTCTTGTATAGCAATCAGCCCCAGCATTTT. It is translated as CSARVLYSNQPQHF.

J is TRBJ2-5 and V is TRBV19; TRBD1 might be the D (6 bases). The length of the CDR3 is 14 residues. The germline CDR1 and CDR2 sequences are LNHDA and SQIVND (reference sequence). With 1 base removed from V and 1 base from J, the gap between germline ends came to 7 bases. CDR3 residues: CASSIGTAQETQYF. DNA for the CDR3: TGTGCCAGTAGTATAGGGACAGCCCAAGAGACCCAGTACTTC.

The sample holds a few counts of this clonotype. This chain connects TRBV9 to TRBJ1-2, with a weak D call TRBD1 (5 bases). The CDR3 contains 14 residues. V lost 3 bases and J lost 0, with 9 bases in between. Germline V gene data show CDR1 as SGDLS and CDR2 as YYNGEE. The DNA of the CDR3 is TGTGCCAGCAGCGCCGGGACTTCTAACTATGGCTACACCTTC. Translated: CASSAGTSNYGYTF.

This clonotype was seen many times. The V call is TRBV13, the J call TRBJ2-5; a possible D gene is TRBD1 (6 bases). CDR3 length: 14 amino acids. The germline V gene has CDR1 PRHDT and CDR2 FYEKMQ (reference sequence). V was trimmed by 4 bases and J by 5 bases, leaving 14 bases between them. The chain's CDR3 is CASSSRQVGETQYF. The DNA of the CDR3 is TGTGCCAGCAGCTCCAGACAGGTTGGGGAGACCCAGTACTTC.

In its sample, this clonotype was seen a few times. This rearrangement joins TRBV3-1 to TRBJ2-2; 8 bases align to TRBD1. The CDR3 sequence is 17 residues long. J was trimmed by 3 bases and V by 1 base; bases with no gene match: 7. Germline V gene lookup returns CDR1 LGHDT and CDR2 YNNKEL (reference sequence). In DNA, the CDR3 is TGTGCCAGCAGCCAAGTCCGGACAGGGCGGTACACCGGGGAGCTGTTTTTT. It translates to CASSQVRTGRYTGELFF. Using reference TRBV3-1 and TRBJ2-2 for the parts outside the CDR3, the full variable domain is DTAVSQTPKYLVTQMGNDKSIKCEQNLGHDTMYWYKQDSKKFLKIMFSYNNKELIINETVPNRFSPKSPDKAHLNLHINSLELGDSAVYFCASSQVRTGRYTGELFFGEGSRLTVL.

In this sample, this clonotype turned up a few times. The V and J genes are TRBV18 and TRBJ2-2, with D unclear. This CDR3 has 16 amino acids. V shed 3 bases and J shed 0 bases, with 11 bases lying between them. Germline CDR1 is KGHSH and CDR2 is LQKENI. CDR3 sequence: CASSPRSVANTGELFF. CDR3 DNA: TGTGCCAGCTCACCCCGCTCGGTAGCGAACACCGGGGAGCTGTTTTTT.

J is TRBJ2-7 and V is TRBV2; maybe TRBD2 (6 bases). Germline loops: CDR1 SNHLY, CDR2 FYNNEI. This CDR3 is built from 15 residues. V lost 2 bases to trimming and J lost 5 bases, with 16 bases between them. CDR3 loop: CASSESGLISHEQYF. CDR3 coding DNA: TGTGCCAGCAGTGAATCCGGACTAATCTCTCACGAGCAGTACTTC.

The rearrangement uses TRBV18 and TRBJ1-1; possibly TRBD1 for D (5 bases). The CDR3 consists of 13 residues. The V end was cut by 8 bases, the J end by 6 bases, with 16 bases between. The germline V gene has CDR1 KGHSH and CDR2 LQKENI. The CDR3 here is CASTSSQGSEAFF. The CDR3 coding sequence is TGTGCCAGCACCTCTTCCCAGGGCTCTGAAGCTTTCTTT.